This is a list of T cell receptor beta chains from one sample in a study of metastatic and nonmetastatic thyroid tumors. TCRdb reprocessed the PCR reads via MiXCR. This table holds nearly 15,000 clones, roughly 19% found once. Sequencing input: blood. Source of these receptors: a female donor with papillary thyroid cancer or a benign thyroid nodule (not recorded which). Some clones in this sample may be carry-over from other donors' samples. Each CDR3 is given with its conserved first and last residue. Each record gives: J gene, V gene, CDR3 protein.

>TRBJ2-1|TRBV27
CASSTTNGQNNEQFF
>TRBJ1-6|TRBV5-1
CASSLGGTDSPLHF
>TRBJ1-4|TRBV20-1
CSGRGGGEKLFF
>TRBJ2-7|TRBV2
CASSQSRDRTTYEQYF
>TRBJ2-5|TRBV3-1
CASSQDGTSETQYF
>TRBJ1-5|TRBV12-3/TRBV12-4
CASSQGGSDQPQHF
>TRBJ2-7|TRBV20-1
CSANFYGTSGENYEQYF
>TRBJ1-2|TRBV2
CVSTGGGYGYTF
>TRBJ1-2|TRBV5-1
CASSSSNGQGAGYTF
>TRBJ1-3|TRBV5-1
CASSNGDSGNTIYF
>TRBJ2-1|TRBV24-1
CATSDQGQDISYNEQFF
>TRBJ1-3|TRBV6-1
CASTWKISGNTIYF
>TRBJ2-7|TRBV6-1
CASSDALGTATYEQYF
>TRBJ2-7|TRBV4-2
CVSSQYPLAGVGYEQYF
>TRBJ2-7|TRBV14
CASSPADEGPYEQYF
>TRBJ1-5|TRBV11-3
CASSLGTGQPQHF
>TRBJ1-5|TRBV12-3/TRBV12-4
CASSLGARGSSNQPQHF
>TRBJ1-2|TRBV20-1
CSARDGQANYGYTF
>TRBJ2-7|TRBV6-2/TRBV6-3
CASSYSMLQSFEQYF
>TRBJ2-6|TRBV7-9
CASSYTGAGANVLTF
>TRBJ1-5|TRBV27
CASSLIWAPNQPQHF
>TRBJ2-3|TRBV20-1
CSATTRGAGVADTQYF
>TRBJ2-3|TRBV28
CASSDRGTDTQYF
>TRBJ1-6|TRBV30
CAWTLGTGDIFDSPLHF
>TRBJ1-1|TRBV7-6
CASSPQGLNTEAFF
>TRBJ1-4|TRBV6-1
CASSTRQVNEKLFF
>TRBJ2-5|TRBV7-8
CASTSHRETQYF
>TRBJ2-1|TRBV11-3
CASSTDRGDNEQFF
>TRBJ2-7|TRBV10-2
CASSENVPYEQYF
>TRBJ2-5|TRBV7-2
CASSSQAGSQETQYF
>TRBJ1-1|TRBV15
CATSSDRNTEAFF
>TRBJ1-1|TRBV6-1
CASSIQGGNTEAFF
>TRBJ2-7|TRBV11-2
CASGGGVVGRLGYEQYF
>TRBJ1-3|TRBV5-1
CASSLDSGNTIYF
>TRBJ2-2|TRBV28
CASSSVAGELFF
>TRBJ2-3|TRBV24-1
CATSDARRGANTDTQYF
>TRBJ2-5|TRBV28
CASSLAGGQKTQYF
>TRBJ2-2|TRBV27
CASSSRSPGELFF
>TRBJ1-1|TRBV19
CASSYGPLNTEAFF
>TRBJ2-7|TRBV14
CASSDGRSYEQYF
>TRBJ1-5|TRBV6-2/TRBV6-3
CASSYLPGSGQPQHF
>TRBJ1-5|TRBV6-1
CASSEVAGEGNQPQHF
>TRBJ1-4|TRBV6-1
CASGVGPTNEKLFF
>TRBJ1-5|TRBV28
CASSPRGGYSNQPQHF
>TRBJ2-3|TRBV5-1
CASTSGQGTDTQYF
>TRBJ2-1|TRBV19
CHSSNLDSIYNEQFF
>TRBJ2-2|TRBV5-1
CASSLGGSGELFF
>TRBJ2-7|TRBV6-2/TRBV6-3
CASSYSDTYEQYF
>TRBJ2-7|TRBV10-3
CAISERAYEQYF
>TRBJ2-7|TRBV14
CASSKAGEGYEQYF
>TRBJ2-7|TRBV7-2
CASSLEPAHEQYF
>TRBJ2-3|TRBV28
CASTMTADTQYF
>TRBJ2-7|TRBV5-1
CASSLGVWGQGYEQYF
>TRBJ2-7|TRBV7-9
CASSGAGYEQYF
>TRBJ1-3|TRBV9
CASSVGGGNTIYF
>TRBJ2-7|TRBV6-5
CASSYSIGASNSYEQYF
>TRBJ2-7|TRBV25-1
CASSETTGNYEQYF